Below, 17 T cell receptor beta chains from the same sample are listed, as sequenced in a study of T-cell reconstitution after alpha-beta-depleted transplantation in children. The authors prepared the TCRbeta library with unique molecular identifiers. MiXCR, applied by TCRdb to the PCR reads, yields one record per CDR3 protein. The sample has 130,000 to 150,000 distinct CDR3 sequences; 7.5% to 9% are singletons. The sample here was PBMCs, mostly from graft donor cells, taken 180 days after TCRalphabeta/CD19-depleted stem cell transplant. The receptors were sampled from a female patient aged 2-15 years who had a stem cell transplant for congenital amegakaryocytic thrombocytopenia, so the T cells may come from the graft donor.

The V and J genes are TRBV28 and TRBJ1-2; D call uncertain. Germline lookup yields CDR1 MDHEN and CDR2 SYDVKM. V was pared by 6 bases and J by 5 bases, with 10 bases between. The CDR3 totals 12 residues. CDR3 region: CASSPTFYGYTF. CDR3 nucleotides: TGTGCCAGCAGCCCGACATTTTATGGCTACACCTTC.

At least ten counts were recorded for this clonotype. The gene calls are TRBV29-1 and TRBJ2-2; TRBD1 agrees at 8 bases. Germline values: CDR1 SQVTM, CDR2 ANQGSEA. V was clipped by 1 base and J by 4 bases; unmatched bases: 2. The length of the CDR3 is 14 residues. The DNA for the CDR3 is TGCAGCGTTGAAGGCAGGGGGCTCACCGGGGAGCTGTTTTTT. This encodes CSVEGRGLTGELFF.

The rearrangement uses TRBV6-1 and TRBJ2-7, with a tentative D call TRBD2 (5 bases). This CDR3 contains 15 residues. Trimming took 7 bases from V and 6 from J, leaving 22 bases between them. Germline V gene data show CDR1 as MNHNS and CDR2 as SASEGT. The CDR3 DNA follows: TGTGCCAGCATTGCGGGCGCAGGAGTGGGCCTCGAGCAGTACTTC. Translation: CASIAGAGVGLEQYF.

A single count supports this clonotype. This chain connects TRBV7-2 to TRBJ2-7; tentatively, D is TRBD1 or TRBD2 (5 bases each). Germline CDR1 SGHTA, CDR2 FQGNSA. CDR3 length equals 14 residues. Deletions cut 6 bases from V and 5 bases from J, with 17 bases between. The CDR3, as DNA: TGTGCCAGCAGAAGTAACTCGGGGCCGAACGAGCAGTACTTC. It encodes CASRSNSGPNEQYF.

This clonotype was observed a handful of times. V and J are TRBV30 and TRBJ1-2, with a possible D match to TRBD1 (5 bases). The CDR3 spans 10 residues. Deletions cut 7 bases from V and 6 bases from J, with 9 bases between. The germline CDR1 and CDR2 sequences are GTSNPN and SVGIG (reference sequence). In nucleotides, the CDR3 is TGTGCCTTTGGGACGGATGGCTACACCTTC. Translation: CAFGTDGYTF.

The table lists this clonotype with a few counts. V and J are TRBV29-1 and TRBJ1-2; D gene unclear. The V gene lost 4 bases and the J gene lost 5 bases, with 14 bases spanning the gap. CDR3 length: 13 residues. Germline-derived CDR1 and CDR2 are SQVTM and ANQGSEA. This CDR3 is CSVVVGSVYGYTF. CDR3 sequence (DNA): TGCAGCGTTGTTGTCGGGTCCGTGTATGGCTACACCTTC.

The sample holds many counts of this clonotype. The chain has TRBV10-2 and TRBJ2-2, with TRBD1 matching over 10 bases. Germline CDR1 is WSHSY and CDR2 is SAAADI. The CDR3 spans 15 residues. V shed 8 bases and J 3 bases; nucleotides not matched to a gene: 6. The CDR3, as DNA: TGCGCCAGCCGCAGACAGGGGGCCGACACCGGGGAGCTGTTTTTT. Protein: CASRRQGADTGELFF.

This clonotype was seen repeatedly, ten times or more. The CDR3 nucleotides read TGCAGCGTGGCCGGGACTAGCGACACAGATACGCAGTATTTT. As protein: CSVAGTSDTDTQYF. The chain carries TRBV29-1 and TRBJ2-3; 10 bases line up with TRBD2. The CDR3 is 14 residues long. The J segment lost 2 bases and the V segment lost 6 bases, leaving 5 bases of the junction unmatched. From germline, CDR1 is SQVTM and CDR2 ANQGSEA.

This clonotype was counted only a few times. The rearrangement uses TRBV11-2 and TRBJ2-1; 8 bases line up with TRBD1. The V gene end was trimmed by 6 bases and the J gene end by 5 bases; junction bases not matched to a gene: 9. The CDR3 extends over 15 amino acids. Germline V gene sequence: CDR1 SGHAT, CDR2 FQNNGV. The chain's CDR3 is CASSRSGTGNNEQFF. The CDR3 DNA is TGTGCCAGCAGTCGGTCCGGGACAGGTAACAATGAGCAGTTCTTC.

This clonotype was observed at least ten times. The rearrangement uses TRBV5-1 and TRBJ2-1; 8 bases are shared with TRBD1. CDR3 length: 13 amino acids. The germline V gene encodes CDR1 SGHRS and CDR2 YFSETQ. V was pared by 4 bases and J by 7 bases, with 4 bases of the junction left unmatched. The CDR3 DNA sequence: TGCGCCAGCAGCGCGCAGGGGGCGAATGAGCAGTTCTTC. Its protein product is CASSAQGANEQFF.

This chain links TRBV20-1 with TRBJ2-7; TRBD2 matches at 8 bases. Germline loops: CDR1 DFQATT, CDR2 SNEGSKA (reference sequence). Trimming removed 6 bases from V and 2 bases from J; junction bases left unmatched: 6. This CDR3 region has 13 residues. The CDR3 loop reads CSAQGLATYEQYF. In nucleotides, the CDR3 is TGCAGTGCCCAAGGACTAGCCACCTACGAGCAGTACTTC.

This clonotype occurred many times. This chain links TRBV6-1 with TRBJ2-3; D might be TRBD2 (7 bases). Deletions cut 4 bases from V and 6 bases from J, with 20 bases between. The CDR3 covers 16 residues. Germline CDR1 MNHNS, CDR2 SASEGT. The CDR3 region has the DNA TGTGCCAGCAGTGTTAGACTAGCCGGGGGGCATGATACGCAGTATTTT. Amino acid sequence: CASSVRLAGGHDTQYF.

The chain joins TRBV20-1 to TRBJ2-1, with D tentatively TRBD2 (6 bases). Germline CDR1 and CDR2: DFQATT and SNEGSKA (reference sequence). The CDR3 length is 14 residues. Trimming shortened V by 6 bases and J by 8 bases, and 20 bases separated the two germline ends. Here the CDR3 DNA reads TGCAGTGCACCCTCCGGGAAGGAGGGCGATGAGCAGTTCTTC. Protein product: CSAPSGKEGDEQFF.

The V and J genes are TRBV7-8 and TRBJ2-1; D is ambiguous. Germline V gene data show CDR1 as SGHVS and CDR2 as FQNEAQ. V lost 0 bases, J lost 9 bases, and 6 bases lay in between. The CDR3 has 12 amino acids. In nucleotides, the CDR3 is TGTGCCAGCAGCTTAGCCGGCATTGAGCAGTTCTTC. This sequence encodes CASSLAGIEQFF.

The chain joins TRBV5-1 to TRBJ1-4; a weak D match, TRBD1 (6 bases). Germline CDR1 reads SGHRS; CDR2 reads YFSETQ. The CDR3 has 15 amino acids. With 1 base removed from V and 6 bases from J, the gap between germline ends came to 13 bases. CDR3 nucleotide sequence: TGCGCCAGCAGCTTGTCCGGGGGCGGGGATGAAAAACTGTTTTTT. It translates to CASSLSGGGDEKLFF. The full variable domain, completed using reference TRBV5-1 and TRBJ1-4, is KAGVTQTPRYLIKTRGQQVTLSCSPISGHRSVSWYQQTPGQGLQFLFEYFSETQRNKGNFPGRFSGRQFSNSRSEMNVSTLELGDSALYLCASSLSGGGDEKLFFGSGTQLSVL.

Turning to this clonotype: A much bigger clone sits one base away, suggesting this may be a read error. The chain is built from TRBV11-2 and TRBJ2-1; D ambiguous. CDR1 and CDR2 (germline): SGHAT, FQNNGV. The CDR3 length is 12 residues. Here the CDR3 DNA reads TGTGCCAGCAGCTTAACCCGCAATGACCAGTTCTTC. It is translated as CASSLTRNDQFF.

This clonotype showed up just a few times. The V gene is TRBV10-3, the J gene TRBJ2-3; tentative D call: TRBD2 (6 bases). This CDR3 contains 15 residues. V was cut by 3 bases and J by 3 bases, with 13 bases left in between. Germline CDR1 ENHRY, CDR2 SYGVKD. In nucleotides, the CDR3 is TGTGCCATCAGTGAAGGACCGGGGGAAACAGATACGCAGTATTTT. It encodes CAISEGPGETDTQYF.